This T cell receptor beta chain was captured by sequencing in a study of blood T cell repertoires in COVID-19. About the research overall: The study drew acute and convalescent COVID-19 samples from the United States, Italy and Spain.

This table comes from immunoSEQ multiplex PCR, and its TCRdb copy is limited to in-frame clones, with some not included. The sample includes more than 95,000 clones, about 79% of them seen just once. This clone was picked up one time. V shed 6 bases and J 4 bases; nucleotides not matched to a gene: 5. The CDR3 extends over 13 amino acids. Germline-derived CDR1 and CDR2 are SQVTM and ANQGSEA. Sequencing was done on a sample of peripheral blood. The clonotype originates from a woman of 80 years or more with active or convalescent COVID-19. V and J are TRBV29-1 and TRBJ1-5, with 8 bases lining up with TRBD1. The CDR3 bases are TGCAGCGTCCGGACAGGGACAAATCAGCCCCAGCATTTT. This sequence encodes CSVRTGTNQPQHF.